This T cell receptor (beta chain) was captured in a study of T cell responses to AZD1222 COVID-19 vaccine. General study findings and limits: Across the whole spike, CD4 TCRs peaked at regions 160-218 and 743-854. The reported proportion of spike-specific TCRs targeting unmutated variant regions was nearly half.

Second-dose intervals near 4 or 12 weeks were combined. Sequencing was performed with immunoSEQ multiplex PCR; in TCRdb, only in-frame clones are kept and a portion is missing. The data contain fewer than 150,000 clones, approximately 86% of them singletons. J lost 2 bases, V lost 3 bases, and 3 bases had no gene match. This CDR3 is 15 amino acids long. In germline, CDR1 is LNHDA, CDR2 SQIVND (reference sequence). As to this clone: As yet, its antigen is unknown.

The chain uses TRBV19 and TRBJ2-1, with TRBD2 identical over 8 bases. The receptor was isolated from an adult who received the AZD1222 COVID-19 vaccine. The sample consisted of peripheral blood, taken 28 days after the second AZD1222 dose. The DNA for the CDR3 is TGTGCCAGTAGTATTAGCGGGACCGCCTACAATGAGCAGTTCTTC. Protein sequence: CASSISGTAYNEQFF.